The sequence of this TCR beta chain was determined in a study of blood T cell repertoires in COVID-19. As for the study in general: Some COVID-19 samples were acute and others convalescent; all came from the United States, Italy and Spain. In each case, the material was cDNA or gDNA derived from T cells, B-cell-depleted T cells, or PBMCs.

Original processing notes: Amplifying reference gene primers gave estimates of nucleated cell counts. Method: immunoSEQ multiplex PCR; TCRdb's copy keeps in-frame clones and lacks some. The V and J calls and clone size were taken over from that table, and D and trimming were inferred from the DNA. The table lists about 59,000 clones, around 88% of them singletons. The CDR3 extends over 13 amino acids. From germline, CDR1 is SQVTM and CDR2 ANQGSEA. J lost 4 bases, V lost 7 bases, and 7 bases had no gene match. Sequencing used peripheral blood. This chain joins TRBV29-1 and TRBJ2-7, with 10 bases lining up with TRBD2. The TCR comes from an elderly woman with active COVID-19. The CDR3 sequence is CSGLLAGTYEQYF. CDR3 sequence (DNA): TGCAGCGGGCTACTAGCGGGGACGTACGAGCAGTACTTC.